The rows below give T cell receptor beta chains drawn from one sample of a study of T cells after yellow fever vaccination. One entry per CDR3 protein, called by TCRdb with MiXCR from the 5' RACE reads. Found here are around 610,000 distinct CDR3 sequences, around an eighth of them singletons; the top ten hold roughly an eighth. Sequenced material: PBMCs, taken on the day of the yellow fever booster vaccination. Receptors originate from a man in his thirties or forties who received the YFV17D yellow fever vaccine. The CDR3 runs from the conserved cysteine through the conserved F or W. The order of the fields is D gene, J gene, V gene, clone size, CDR3 length, CDR3 protein, CDR3 DNA. D genes are given only for firm matches. Some rows mark clone size as missing; the rest say once, few, many or name a class of expanded clone.

>-|TRBJ2-5|TRBV29-1|-|13
CSSEGQRQETQYF
TGCAGCTCAGAAGGTCAGCGGCAAGAGACCCAGTACTTC
>TRBD2|TRBJ2-7|TRBV7-2|-|15
CASSYTSGRLDEQYF
TGTGCCAGCAGTTATACTAGCGGGAGGCTGGACGAGCAGTACTTC
>TRBD1|TRBJ1-4|TRBV9|-|14
CASSVGTGAEKLFF
TGTGCCAGCAGCGTAGGGACAGGGGCTGAAAAACTGTTTTTT
>TRBD1|TRBJ2-1|TRBV10-3|few|17
CAISDPTGGSSYNEQFF
TGTGCCATCAGTGACCCTACAGGGGGCTCTTCCTACAATGAGCAGTTCTTC
>TRBD1|TRBJ1-5|TRBV12-3/TRBV12-4|few|15
CASSMGQGWNQPQHF
TGTGCCAGCAGCATGGGACAGGGATGGAATCAGCCCCAGCATTTT
>-|TRBJ2-3|TRBV9|few|13
CASSIQGLDTQYF
TGTGCCAGCAGCATACAGGGACTAGATACGCAGTATTTT
>-|TRBJ2-1|TRBV5-1|-|14
CAPIRRPFYNEQFF
TGCGCCCCTATTCGGCGTCCCTTTTACAATGAGCAGTTCTTC
>-|TRBJ2-7|TRBV14|-|16
CASSQGEGSGGYEQYF
TGTGCCAGCAGCCAAGGGGAAGGGTCCGGCGGCTACGAGCAGTACTTC
>-|TRBJ2-1|TRBV7-2|few|15
CASSLDLSWRNEQFF
TGTGCCAGCAGCTTAGACTTGAGTTGGAGGAATGAGCAGTTCTTC
>TRBD1|TRBJ2-2|TRBV7-2|-|17
CASSPGGQGVFAGELFF
TGTGCCAGCAGCCCAGGGGGACAGGGGGTTTTCGCCGGGGAGCTGTTTTTT
>-|TRBJ2-7|TRBV27|-|17
CASSRTGKHLIGGEQYF
TGTGCCAGCAGTCGAACAGGGAAGCACTTAATTGGAGGCGAGCAGTACTTC
>-|TRBJ2-3|TRBV29-1|-|13
CSGIGAGIDTQYF
TGCAGCGGGATTGGGGCAGGGATAGATACGCAGTATTTT
>-|TRBJ1-5|TRBV10-2|few|14
CASSGGNSNQPQHF
TGCGCCAGCTCGGGAGGTAATAGCAATCAGCCCCAGCATTTT
>-|TRBJ2-2|TRBV29-1|few|14
CSAVGRSNTGELFF
TGCAGCGCGGTCGGGAGATCGAACACCGGGGAGCTGTTTTTT
>-|TRBJ1-1|TRBV5-4|few|15
CASSLSTKDVTEAFF
TGTGCCAGCAGCTTGTCTACCAAAGATGTAACTGAAGCTTTCTTT
>-|TRBJ1-1|TRBV29-1|many|13
CSGTGLMNTEAFF
TGCAGCGGAACAGGGTTGATGAACACTGAAGCTTTCTTT
>-|TRBJ2-3|TRBV6-1|-|17
CASCCPTRSSWTDTQYF
TGTGCCAGCTGCTGCCCCACTAGATCATCTTGGACGGATACGCAGTATTTT
>-|TRBJ2-1|TRBV7-9|few|14
CASSLERRHQRILF
TGTGCCAGCAGCTTGGAGAGGAGACATCAGCGAATTCTCTTC
>-|TRBJ2-7|TRBV5-1|-|15
CASSFQGKSSYEQYF
TGCGCCAGCAGCTTCCAGGGCAAGAGCTCCTACGAGCAGTACTTC
>TRBD2|TRBJ2-1|TRBV6-6|few|13
CASEGTSADEQFF
TGTGCCAGCGAAGGGACTAGTGCGGATGAGCAGTTCTTC
>-|TRBJ2-6|TRBV5-1|-|17
CASSFTTASSGANVLTF
TGCGCCAGCAGCTTTACAACGGCGAGCTCTGGGGCCAACGTCCTGACTTTC
>TRBD1|TRBJ2-7|TRBV7-2|few|15
CASSLDQGASYEQYF
TGTGCCAGCAGCTTAGACCAGGGGGCATCCTACGAGCAGTACTTC
>-|TRBJ1-5|TRBV14|few|15
CASSQENIRNQPQHF
TGTGCCAGCAGCCAAGAAAATATCCGAAATCAGCCCCAGCATTTT
>-|TRBJ1-1|TRBV15|-|15
CATSGFTDWDTEAFF
TGTGCCACCAGCGGTTTTACGGATTGGGACACTGAGGCTTTCTTT
>-|TRBJ2-3|TRBV24-1|few|17
CATSDSGAAHAQDTQYF
TGTGCCACCAGTGACTCCGGGGCGGCTCACGCCCAGGATACGCAGTATTTT
>TRBD2|TRBJ2-2|TRBV7-8|few|15
CASSRGLAGTGELFF
TGTGCCAGCAGTCGTGGGCTAGCGGGAACCGGGGAGCTGTTTTTT
>TRBD1|TRBJ2-3|TRBV23-1|-|16
CASSPRQGLSTDTQYF
TGCGCCAGCAGTCCGAGACAGGGGTTAAGCACAGATACGCAGTATTTT
>-|TRBJ1-1|TRBV21-1|-|12
CASLGGDTEAFF
TGTGCCAGCCTGGGGGGTGACACTGAAGCTTTCTTT
>-|TRBJ1-4|TRBV5-1|few|16
CASSARGGQINEKLFF
TGCGCCAGCAGCGCCCGGGGGGGACAAATTAATGAAAAACTGTTTTTT
>-|TRBJ1-1|TRBV7-9|-|14
CASTPGTKTLEAFF
TGTGCCAGCACGCCAGGGACAAAAACCCTAGAAGCTTTCTTT
>-|TRBJ1-5|TRBV15|-|13
CATSREGNQPQHF
TGTGCCACCAGCAGAGAGGGAAATCAGCCCCAGCATTTT
>TRBD2|TRBJ2-7|TRBV20-1|few|15
CSAAVGLAELEEQYF
TGCAGTGCCGCAGTGGGACTAGCCGAGCTAGAAGAGCAGTACTTC
>-|TRBJ2-7|TRBV7-2|many|11
CASSFLYEQYF
TGTGCCAGCAGCTTCCTCTACGAGCAGTACTTC
>-|TRBJ2-1|TRBV7-2|few|14
CASSRRIFPYEQFF
TGTGCCAGCAGCCGGAGGATATTTCCCTATGAGCAGTTCTTC
>-|TRBJ1-6|TRBV5-1|few|12
CASRGNNSPLHF
TGCGCCAGCAGAGGAAATAATTCACCCCTCCACTTT
>TRBD1|TRBJ1-4|TRBV10-3|-|13
CAISERGLEKLFF
TGTGCCATCAGTGAAAGGGGGCTTGAAAAACTGTTTTTT